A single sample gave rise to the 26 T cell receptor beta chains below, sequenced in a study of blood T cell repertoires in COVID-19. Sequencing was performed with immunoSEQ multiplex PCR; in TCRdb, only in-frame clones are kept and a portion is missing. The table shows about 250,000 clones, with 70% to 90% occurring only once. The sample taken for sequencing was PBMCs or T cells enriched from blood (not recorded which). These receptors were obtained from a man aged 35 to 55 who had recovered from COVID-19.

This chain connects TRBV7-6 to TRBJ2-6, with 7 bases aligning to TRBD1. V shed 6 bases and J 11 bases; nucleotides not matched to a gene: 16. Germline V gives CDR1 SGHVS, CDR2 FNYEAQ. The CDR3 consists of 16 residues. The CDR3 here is CASSPRTGRVNDVLTF. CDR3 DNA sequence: TGTGCCAGCAGTCCTAGGACAGGCCGCGTGAATGACGTCCTGACTTTC. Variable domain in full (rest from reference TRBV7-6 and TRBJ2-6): GAGVSQSPRYKVTKRGQDVALRCDPISGHVSLYWYRQALGQGPEFLTYFNYEAQQDKSGLPNDRFSAERPEGSISTLTIQRTEQRDSAMYRCASSPRTGRVNDVLTFGAGSRLTVL.

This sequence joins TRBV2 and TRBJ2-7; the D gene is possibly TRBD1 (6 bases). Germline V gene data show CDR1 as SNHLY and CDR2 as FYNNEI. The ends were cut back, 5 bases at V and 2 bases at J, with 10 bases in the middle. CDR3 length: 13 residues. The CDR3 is CASSWTETYEQYF. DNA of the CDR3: TGTGCCAGCAGTTGGACAGAGACCTACGAGCAGTACTTC.

Here the CDR3 reads CASSQDPAGSIQETQYF. DNA for the CDR3: TGTGCCAGCAGCCAAGATCCAGCGGGATCCATTCAAGAGACCCAGTACTTC. The rearrangement joins TRBV4-2 to TRBJ2-5; 7 nucleotides align to TRBD2. The trim removed 0 bases at V and 2 bases at J, leaving 9 bases unmatched. The germline CDR1 and CDR2 sequences are LGHNA and YNFKEQ. The CDR3 length is 17 residues.

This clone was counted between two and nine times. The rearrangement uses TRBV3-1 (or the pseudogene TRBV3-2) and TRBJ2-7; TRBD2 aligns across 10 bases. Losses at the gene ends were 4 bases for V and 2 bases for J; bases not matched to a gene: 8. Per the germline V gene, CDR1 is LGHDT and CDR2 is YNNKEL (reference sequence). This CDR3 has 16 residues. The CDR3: CASSPGASGGAYEQYF. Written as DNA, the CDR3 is TGTGCCAGCAGCCCCGGCGCTAGCGGGGGAGCCTACGAGCAGTACTTC.

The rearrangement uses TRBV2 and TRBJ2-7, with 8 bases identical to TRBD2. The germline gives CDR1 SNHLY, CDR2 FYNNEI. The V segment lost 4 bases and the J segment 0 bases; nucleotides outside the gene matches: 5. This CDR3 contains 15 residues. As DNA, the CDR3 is TGTGCCAGCAGTGTGGGAGGACTAGCCTCCTACGAGCAGTACTTC. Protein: CASSVGGLASYEQYF.

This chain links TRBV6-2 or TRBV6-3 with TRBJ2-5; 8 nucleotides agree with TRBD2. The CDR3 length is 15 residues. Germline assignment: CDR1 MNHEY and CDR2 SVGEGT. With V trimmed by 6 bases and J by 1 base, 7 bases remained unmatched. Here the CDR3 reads CASSFGTSFQETQYF. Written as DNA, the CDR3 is TGTGCCAGCAGCTTCGGGACTAGTTTCCAAGAGACCCAGTACTTC.

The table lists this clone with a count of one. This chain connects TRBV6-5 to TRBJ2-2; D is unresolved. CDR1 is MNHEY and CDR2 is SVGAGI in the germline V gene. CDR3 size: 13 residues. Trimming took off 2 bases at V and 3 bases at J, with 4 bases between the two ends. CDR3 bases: TGTGCCAGCAGTTACACTGACACCGGGGAGCTGTTTTTT. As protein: CASSYTDTGELFF.

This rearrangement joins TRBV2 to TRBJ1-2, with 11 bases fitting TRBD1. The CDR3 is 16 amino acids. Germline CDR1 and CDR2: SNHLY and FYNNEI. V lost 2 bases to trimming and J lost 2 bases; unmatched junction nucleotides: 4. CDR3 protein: CASSEYRTGGNYGYTF. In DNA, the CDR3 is TGTGCCAGCAGTGAATACCGGACAGGGGGCAACTATGGCTACACCTTC.

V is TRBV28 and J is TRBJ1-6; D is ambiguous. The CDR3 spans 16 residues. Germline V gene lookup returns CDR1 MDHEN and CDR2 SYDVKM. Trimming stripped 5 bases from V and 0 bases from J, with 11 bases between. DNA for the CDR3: TGTGCCAGCAGTCCAAGCGGTAGCTCCTATAATTCACCCCTCCACTTT. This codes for CASSPSGSSYNSPLHF.

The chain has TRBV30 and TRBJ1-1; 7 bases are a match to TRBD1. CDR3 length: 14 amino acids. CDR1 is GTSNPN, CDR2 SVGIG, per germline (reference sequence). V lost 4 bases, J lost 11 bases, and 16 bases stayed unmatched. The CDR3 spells CAWNDRARSLAAFF. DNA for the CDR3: TGTGCCTGGAATGACAGGGCTCGATCCCTCGCGGCTTTCTTT.

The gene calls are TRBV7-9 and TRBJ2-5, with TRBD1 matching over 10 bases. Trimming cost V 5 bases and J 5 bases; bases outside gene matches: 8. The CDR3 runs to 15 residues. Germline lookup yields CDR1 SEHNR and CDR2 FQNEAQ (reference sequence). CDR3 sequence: CASSLSTGGRETQYF. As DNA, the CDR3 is TGTGCCAGCAGCCTTTCGACAGGGGGCAGGGAGACCCAGTACTTC.

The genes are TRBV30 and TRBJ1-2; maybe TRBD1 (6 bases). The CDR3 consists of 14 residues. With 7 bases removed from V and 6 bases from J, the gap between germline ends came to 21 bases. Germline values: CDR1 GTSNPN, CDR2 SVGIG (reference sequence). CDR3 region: CAFLSMTGYNGYTF. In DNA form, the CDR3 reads TGTGCCTTTTTATCAATGACAGGCTATAATGGCTACACCTTC.

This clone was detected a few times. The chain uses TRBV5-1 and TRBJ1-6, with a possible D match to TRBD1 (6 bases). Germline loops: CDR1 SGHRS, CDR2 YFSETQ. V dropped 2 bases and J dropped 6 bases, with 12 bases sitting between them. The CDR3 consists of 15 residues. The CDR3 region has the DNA TGCGCCAGCAGCTTTGACACAGGGAGTAATTCACCCCTCCACTTT. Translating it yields CASSFDTGSNSPLHF.

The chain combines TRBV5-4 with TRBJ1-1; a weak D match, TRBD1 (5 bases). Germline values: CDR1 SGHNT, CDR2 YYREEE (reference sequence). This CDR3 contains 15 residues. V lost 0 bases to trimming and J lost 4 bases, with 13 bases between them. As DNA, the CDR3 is TGTGCCAGCAGCTTGGGCGCTTTTAGGGGCACTGAAGCTTTCTTT. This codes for CASSLGAFRGTEAFF. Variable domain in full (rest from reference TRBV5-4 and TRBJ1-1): ETGVTQSPTHLIKTRGQQVTLRCSSQSGHNTVSWYQQALGQGPQFIFQYYREEENGRGNFPPRFSGLQFPNYSSELNVNALELDDSALYLCASSLGAFRGTEAFFGQGTRLTVV.

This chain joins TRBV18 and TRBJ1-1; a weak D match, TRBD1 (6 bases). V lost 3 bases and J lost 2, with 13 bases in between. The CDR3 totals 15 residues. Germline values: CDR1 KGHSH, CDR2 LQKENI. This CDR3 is CASSPRAGENTEAFF. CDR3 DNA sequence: TGTGCCAGCTCACCCAGGGCAGGGGAAAACACTGAAGCTTTCTTT.

The CDR3: CASSSGGGLSWDTEAFF. The CDR3 DNA follows: TGCGCCAGCAGCTCCGGGGGTGGCCTATCCTGGGACACTGAAGCTTTCTTT. The rearrangement links TRBV5-1 to TRBJ1-1; a weak D match, TRBD1 (5 bases). This CDR3 has 17 amino acids. Germline loops: CDR1 SGHRS, CDR2 YFSETQ. Deletions cut 3 bases from V and 3 bases from J, with 21 bases between.

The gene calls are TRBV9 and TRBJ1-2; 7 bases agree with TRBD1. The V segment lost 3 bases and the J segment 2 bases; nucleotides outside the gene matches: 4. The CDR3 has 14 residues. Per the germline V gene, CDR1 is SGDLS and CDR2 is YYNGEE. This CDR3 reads CASSGPTGNYGYTF. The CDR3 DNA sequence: TGTGCCAGCAGCGGACCGACAGGGAACTATGGCTACACCTTC. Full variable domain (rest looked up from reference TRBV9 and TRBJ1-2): DSGVTQTPKHLITATGQRVTLRCSPRSGDLSVYWYQQSLDQGLQFLIQYYNGEERAKGNILERFSAQQFPDLHSELNLSSLELGDSALYFCASSGPTGNYGYTFGSGTRLTVV.

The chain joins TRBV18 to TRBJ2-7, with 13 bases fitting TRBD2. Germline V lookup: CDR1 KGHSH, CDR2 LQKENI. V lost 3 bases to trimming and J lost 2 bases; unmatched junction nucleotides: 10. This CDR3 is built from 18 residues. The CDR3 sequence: CASSPTTDGLAGAYEQYF. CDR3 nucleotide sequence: TGTGCCAGCTCACCTACCACCGACGGACTAGCGGGGGCCTACGAGCAGTACTTC.

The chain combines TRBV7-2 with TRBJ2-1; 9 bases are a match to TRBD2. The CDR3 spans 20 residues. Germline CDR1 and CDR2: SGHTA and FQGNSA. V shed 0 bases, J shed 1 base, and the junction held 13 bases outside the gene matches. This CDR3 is CASSLAQREAPGRSYNEQFF. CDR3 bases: TGTGCCAGCAGCTTAGCCCAGCGGGAGGCCCCGGGGAGGTCCTACAATGAGCAGTTCTTC.

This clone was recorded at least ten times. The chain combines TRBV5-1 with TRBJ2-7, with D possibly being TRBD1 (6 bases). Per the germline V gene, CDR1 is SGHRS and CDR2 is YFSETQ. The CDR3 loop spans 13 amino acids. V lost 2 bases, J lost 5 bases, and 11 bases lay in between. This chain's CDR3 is CASSFAGVHEQYF. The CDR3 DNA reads TGCGCCAGCAGCTTTGCAGGGGTCCACGAGCAGTACTTC.

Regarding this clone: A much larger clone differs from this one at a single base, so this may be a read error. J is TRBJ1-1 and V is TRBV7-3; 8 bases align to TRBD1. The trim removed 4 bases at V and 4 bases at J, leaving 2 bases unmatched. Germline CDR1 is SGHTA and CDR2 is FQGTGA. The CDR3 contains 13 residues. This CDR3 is CASSYRGGTEAFF. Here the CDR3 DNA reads TGTGCCAGCAGCTACAGGGGGGGCACTGAAGCTTTCTTT.

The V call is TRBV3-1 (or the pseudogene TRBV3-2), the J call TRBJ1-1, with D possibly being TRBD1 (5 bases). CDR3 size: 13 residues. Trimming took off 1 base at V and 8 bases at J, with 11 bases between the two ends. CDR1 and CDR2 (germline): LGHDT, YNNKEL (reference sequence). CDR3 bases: TGTGCCAGCAGCCAAGGGGGAGGGACGGAAGCTTTCTTT. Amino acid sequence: CASSQGGGTEAFF.

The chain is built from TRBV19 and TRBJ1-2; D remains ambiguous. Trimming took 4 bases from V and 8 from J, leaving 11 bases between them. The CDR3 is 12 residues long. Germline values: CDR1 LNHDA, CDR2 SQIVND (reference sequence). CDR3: CASSNVGRGYTF. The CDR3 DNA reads TGTGCCAGTAGTAACGTTGGGAGAGGCTACACCTTC. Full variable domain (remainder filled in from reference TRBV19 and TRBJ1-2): DGGITQSPKYLFRKEGQNVTLSCEQNLNHDAMYWYRQDPGQGLRLIYYSQIVNDFQKGDIAEGYSVSREKKESFPLTVTSAQKNPTAFYLCASSNVGRGYTFGSGTRLTVV.

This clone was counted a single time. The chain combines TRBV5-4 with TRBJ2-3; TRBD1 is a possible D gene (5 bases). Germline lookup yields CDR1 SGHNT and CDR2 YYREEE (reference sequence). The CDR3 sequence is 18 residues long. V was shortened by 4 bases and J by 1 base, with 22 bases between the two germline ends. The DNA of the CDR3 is TGTGCCAGCAGCGGACCGGACATGCTGGCCTCGGGCACAGATACGCAGTATTTT. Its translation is CASSGPDMLASGTDTQYF.

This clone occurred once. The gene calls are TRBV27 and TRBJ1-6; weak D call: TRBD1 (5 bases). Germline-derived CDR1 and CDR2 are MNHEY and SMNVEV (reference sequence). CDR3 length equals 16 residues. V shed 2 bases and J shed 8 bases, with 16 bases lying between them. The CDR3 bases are TGTGCCAGCAGTTTAGGGGGGTCAGGCGTTGATTCACCCCTCCACTTT. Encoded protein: CASSLGGSGVDSPLHF.

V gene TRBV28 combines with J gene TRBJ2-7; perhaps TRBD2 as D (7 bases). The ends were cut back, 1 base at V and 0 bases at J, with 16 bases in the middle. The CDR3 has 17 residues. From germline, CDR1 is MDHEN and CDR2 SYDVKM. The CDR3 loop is CASSLYTGGRSSYEQYF. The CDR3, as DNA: TGTGCCAGCAGTTTATATACGGGGGGCAGGAGCTCCTACGAGCAGTACTTC.